This entry lists 9 T cell receptor beta chains sequenced from one sample in a study of T cells in tuberculosis (dated by TCRdb to 2017 to 2018). PBMC were thawed, rested overnight, stained with a GMM-loaded CD1B tetramer, a Live/Dead dye and anti-CD3, and then sorted on a FACS Aria II. C32 glucose monomycolate purified from Rhodococcus equi was loaded onto CD1B tetramers. Libraries were made using the immunoSEQ multiplex PCR assay. In its TCRdb copy, this immuneACCESS table keeps in-frame sequences only and misses some clones. Where compared with another copy, unresolved V genes explain less than half of these, and the others have no known cause. This sample holds 85,000 to 90,000 clones; roughly 91% were observed only once. 1.5% to 2% of the sample lies in the top ten. Sample: CD1b-GMM tetramer-negative cells sorted from PBMCs. According to the study, the label for this sample's cell subset or site signals: T cells not binding CD1B-GMM tetramer, sorted from same donor. The receptors derive from an adult woman with latent tuberculosis.

This chain links TRBV4-2 with TRBJ2-7; 9 bases map to TRBD2. Trimming removed 2 bases from V and 5 bases from J; junction bases left unmatched: 7. Germline-derived CDR1 and CDR2 are LGHNA and YNFKEQ. This CDR3 spans 15 amino acids. The CDR3, as DNA: TGTGCCAGCAGCCAACTCGCGGGGGGGCTCCACGAGCAGTACTTC. Translated, it gives CASSQLAGGLHEQYF.

CDR3 in DNA: TGCGCCAGCACCGACACCAGAACAGGGGGGAGGGACGATGAGCAGTTCTTC. This sequence encodes CASTDTRTGGRDDEQFF. The rearrangement uses TRBV23-1 and TRBJ2-1, with D possibly being TRBD1 (8 bases). TRBV23-1 is given ORF status, its function remaining uncertain. This CDR3 contains 17 residues. The V end lost 7 bases, the J end lost 8 bases, and 27 bases lay between the germline ends.

This sequence joins TRBV27 and TRBJ2-3, with 8 bases matching TRBD2. The V gene's germline CDR1 is MNHEY and CDR2 SMNVEV (reference sequence). V dropped 3 bases and J dropped 1; count of bases not matched to a gene: 3. This CDR3 is built from 15 residues. CDR3: CASSFSGDRTDTQYF. CDR3 DNA: TGTGCCAGCAGTTTTAGCGGGGACCGCACAGATACGCAGTATTTT.

V is TRBV6-5 and J is TRBJ1-3, with D maybe TRBD1 (5 bases). The V end was cut by 6 bases, the J end by 0 bases, with 9 bases between. The germline CDR1 and CDR2 sequences are MNHEY and SVGAGI. The length of the CDR3 is 14 residues. CDR3 DNA sequence: TGTGCCAGCAGGCGGGGCCACTCTGGAAACACCATATATTTT. It codes for CASRRGHSGNTIYF.

The rearrangement uses TRBV5-4 and TRBJ2-5, with 8 bases that match TRBD2. The J call is in doubt because the DNA end fits TRBJ2-7 better. The germline CDR1 and CDR2 sequences are SGHNT and YYREEE (reference sequence). The CDR3 runs 15 residues. CDR3 DNA: TGTGCCAGCAGCTTCACAGCGGGGGACCGCTACGAGCAGTACTTC. This codes for CASSFTAGDRYEQYF.

The chain joins TRBV11-3 to TRBJ1-1; D is possibly TRBD1 (5 bases). V lost 5 bases, J lost 6 bases, and 16 bases lay in between. This CDR3 has 14 amino acids. Germline V gene lookup returns CDR1 SGHNT and CDR2 YENEEA. CDR3 in amino acids: CASSAGPPNPEAFF. CDR3 nucleotide sequence: TGTGCCAGCAGCGCGGGACCGCCTAACCCTGAAGCTTTCTTT.

The CDR3 region is CASSQDERYNEKLFF. The CDR3 nucleotides are TGCGCCAGCAGCCAAGATGAGAGGTATAATGAAAAACTGTTTTTT. The chain recombines TRBV4-1 with TRBJ1-4, with no clear D. The CDR3 sequence is 15 residues long. Looked up from germline, CDR1 is MGHRA and CDR2 is YSYEKL. Trimming took 0 bases from V and 4 from J, leaving 9 bases between them.

The chain couples TRBV18 to TRBJ2-3; no firm D call. Germline lookup yields CDR1 KGHSH and CDR2 LQKENI. The CDR3 runs to 13 residues. V gave up 5 bases and J gave up 0 bases, with 6 bases separating them. For the CDR3, the DNA is TGTGCCAGCTCAGCGACTAGCACAGATACGCAGTATTTT. Translation gives CASSATSTDTQYF.

The rearrangement uses TRBV5-4 and TRBJ1-1, with a possible D match to TRBD1 (6 bases). CDR3 size: 14 residues. V lost 2 bases to trimming and J lost 4 bases, with 12 bases between them. Germline CDR1 is SGHNT and CDR2 is YYREEE (reference sequence). CDR3 nucleotide sequence: TGTGCCAGCAGCTTACAGGGTCTCCTCACTGAAGCTTTCTTT. It codes for CASSLQGLLTEAFF.